This T cell receptor beta chain was recovered during a study of T cells in localized non-small cell lung cancer. Concerning this clone itself: Antigen specificity is unknown.

Generated by immunoSEQ multiplex PCR, the TCRdb table keeps only in-frame clones and is missing some. Of about 77,000 clones listed, around 89% were seen once; the top ten hold around a fifth. Study results and caveats: Median around 62 top-100 tumor clones were shared with paired adjacent lung.

V shed 7 bases and J 3 bases; nucleotides not matched to a gene: 7. The CDR3 totals 14 residues. CDR1 and CDR2 from the germline V gene are MNHNY and SVGAGI (reference sequence). The receptor was derived from a woman aged 35 to 69 with stage I squamous cell lung carcinoma. The chain combines TRBV6-6 with TRBJ2-3; the match to TRBD1 covers 7 bases. The source material was peripheral blood, sampled before any cancer treatment. CDR3 nucleotides: TGTGCCAGCAAATTGACACAGGGGACAGATACGCAGTATTTT. Its translation is CASKLTQGTDTQYF.